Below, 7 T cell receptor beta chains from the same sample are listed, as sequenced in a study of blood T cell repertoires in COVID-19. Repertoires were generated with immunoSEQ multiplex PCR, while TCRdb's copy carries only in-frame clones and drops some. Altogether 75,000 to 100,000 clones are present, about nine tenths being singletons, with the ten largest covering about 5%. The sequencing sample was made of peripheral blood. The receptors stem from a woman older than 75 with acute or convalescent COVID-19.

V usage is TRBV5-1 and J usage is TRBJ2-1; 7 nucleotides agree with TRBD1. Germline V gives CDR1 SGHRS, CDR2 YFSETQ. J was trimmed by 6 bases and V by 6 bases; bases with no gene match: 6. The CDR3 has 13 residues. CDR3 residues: CASTRQGGNEQFF. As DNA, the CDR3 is TGCGCCAGCACCCGACAGGGCGGCAATGAGCAGTTCTTC. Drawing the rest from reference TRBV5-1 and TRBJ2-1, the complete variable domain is KAGVTQTPRYLIKTRGQQVTLSCSPISGHRSVSWYQQTPGQGLQFLFEYFSETQRNKGNFPGRFSGRQFSNSRSEMNVSTLELGDSALYLCASTRQGGNEQFFGPGTRLTVL.

The CDR3 nucleotides read TGTGCCAGCTCACGTACACAGGGCGGCATAAATTCACCCCTCCACTTT. It codes for CASSRTQGGINSPLHF. The chain carries TRBV18 and TRBJ1-6; tentatively, D is TRBD1 (6 bases). The length of the CDR3 is 16 residues. Trimming took 4 bases from V and 7 from J, leaving 17 bases between them. Germline assignment: CDR1 KGHSH and CDR2 LQKENI.

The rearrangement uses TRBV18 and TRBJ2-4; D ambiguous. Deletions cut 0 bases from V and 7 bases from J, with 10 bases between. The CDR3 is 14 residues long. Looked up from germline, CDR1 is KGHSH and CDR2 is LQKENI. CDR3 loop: CASSPPPERNIQYF. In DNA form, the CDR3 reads TGTGCCAGCTCACCACCGCCCGAACGGAACATTCAGTACTTC.

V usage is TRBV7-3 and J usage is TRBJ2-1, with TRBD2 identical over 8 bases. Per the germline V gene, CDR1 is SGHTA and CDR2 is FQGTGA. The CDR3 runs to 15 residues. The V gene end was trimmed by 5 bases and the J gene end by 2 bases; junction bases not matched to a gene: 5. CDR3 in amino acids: CASSPLAGPYNEQFF. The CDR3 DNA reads TGTGCCAGCAGCCCCCTAGCGGGTCCCTACAATGAGCAGTTCTTC. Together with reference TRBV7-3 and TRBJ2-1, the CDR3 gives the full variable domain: GAGVSQTPSNKVTEKGKYVELRCDPISGHTALYWYRQSLGQGPEFLIYFQGTGAADDSGLPNDRFFAVRPEGSVSTLKIQRTERGDSAVYLCASSPLAGPYNEQFFGPGTRLTVL.

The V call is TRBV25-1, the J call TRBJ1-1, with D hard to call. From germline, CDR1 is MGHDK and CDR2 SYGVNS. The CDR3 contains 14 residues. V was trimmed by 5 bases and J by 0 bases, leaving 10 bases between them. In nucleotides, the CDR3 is TGTGCCAGCAGTACATCCAGGCTGAACACTGAAGCTTTCTTT. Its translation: CASSTSRLNTEAFF.

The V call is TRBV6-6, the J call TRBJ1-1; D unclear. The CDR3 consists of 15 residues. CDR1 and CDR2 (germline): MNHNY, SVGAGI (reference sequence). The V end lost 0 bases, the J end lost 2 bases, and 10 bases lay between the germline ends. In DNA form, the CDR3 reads TGTGCCAGCAGTTACTCCCAGGCGAGTAACACTGAAGCTTTCTTT. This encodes CASSYSQASNTEAFF.

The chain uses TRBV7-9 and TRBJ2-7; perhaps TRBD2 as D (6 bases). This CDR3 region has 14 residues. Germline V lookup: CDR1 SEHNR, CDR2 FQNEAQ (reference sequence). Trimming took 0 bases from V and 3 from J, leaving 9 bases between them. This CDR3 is CASSLAGTYYEQYF. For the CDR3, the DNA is TGTGCCAGCAGCTTAGCCGGGACTTACTACGAGCAGTACTTC.